Presented here are 2 T cell receptor beta chains from one specimen sequenced in a study of CD8 T cells in ankylosing spondylitis. TCRdb re-called the 5' RACE reads with MiXCR, one entry per CDR3 protein. The table records around 250,000 distinct CDR3 sequences, roughly a third of them present only once. The sequenced sample was blood, either unsorted or a sorted T cell fraction (not recorded which). Source of these receptors: a male donor with ankylosing spondylitis or in good health (not recorded which).

The chain combines TRBV12-3 or TRBV12-4 with TRBJ1-1, with D tentatively TRBD1 (5 bases). V lost 6 bases and J 1 base, leaving 15 bases between the germline ends. The CDR3 sequence is 15 residues long. This CDR3 reads CASRNRLFTNTEAFF. CDR3 nucleotides: TGTGCCAGCAGAAACAGGCTCTTCACGAACACTGAAGCTTTCTTT.

There are a few counts of this clonotype. The V and J genes are TRBV12-3 or TRBV12-4 and TRBJ2-1, with D tentatively TRBD1 (5 bases). This CDR3 region has 13 residues. The V end lost 6 bases, the J end lost 7 bases, and 13 bases lay between the germline ends. CDR3 nucleotide sequence: TGTGCCAGCAGCCCGGACACGACTAATGAGCAGTTCTTC. Translated: CASSPDTTNEQFF.